This T cell receptor (beta chain) was sequenced for a study of neurological immune-mediated disorders. Across the study: Disease course was recorded as relapsing-remitting for about 31 and secondary progressive for about 8.5% of the 34 multiple sclerosis patients.

With 10-nucleotide random UMIs included, cDNA was synthesized by 5'RACE. TCRdb reprocessed the 5' RACE reads via MiXCR and lists one record per CDR3 protein. The sample lists under 75,000 distinct CDR3 sequences, roughly 3% seen once, with about 5.5% in the top ten. Germline CDR1 and CDR2: SGHTA and FQGNSA. The V gene end was trimmed by 3 bases and the J gene end by 9 bases; junction bases not matched to a gene: 13. CDR3 size: 16 residues. The table lists this clonotype with many counts. Its antigen remains unidentified. Study conclusions and caveats: Phylogenetic grouping assigned the repertoires of 18 of 34 multiple sclerosis patients to a single related-CDR3 cluster, representing a possible signature. None of the CDR3 amino acid sequences of expanded clones recurred across subjects, suggesting private repertoires in all groups.

The chain links TRBV7-2 to TRBJ2-1, with 8 bases lining up with TRBD2. This sequence was found in a woman in her 50s with multiple sclerosis. Specimen: PBMCs. The CDR3 nucleotides are TGTGCCAGCAGCTTTGGGAGCGGGAGATCGGGTAGTGAGCAGTTCTTC. Translation gives CASSFGSGRSGSEQFF.